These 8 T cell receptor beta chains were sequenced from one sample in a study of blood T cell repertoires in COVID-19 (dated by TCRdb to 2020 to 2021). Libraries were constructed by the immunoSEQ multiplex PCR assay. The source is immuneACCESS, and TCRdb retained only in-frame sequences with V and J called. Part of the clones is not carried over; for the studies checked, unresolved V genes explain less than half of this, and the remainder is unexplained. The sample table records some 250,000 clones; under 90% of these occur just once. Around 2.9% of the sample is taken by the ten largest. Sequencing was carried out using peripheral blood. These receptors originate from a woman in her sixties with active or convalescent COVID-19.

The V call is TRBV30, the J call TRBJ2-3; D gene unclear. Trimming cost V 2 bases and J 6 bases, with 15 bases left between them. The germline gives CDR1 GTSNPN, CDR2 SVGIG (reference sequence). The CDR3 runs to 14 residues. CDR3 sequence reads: CAWSLYIPPDTQYF. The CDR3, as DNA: TGTGCCTGGAGTCTTTACATACCCCCGGATACGCAGTATTTT. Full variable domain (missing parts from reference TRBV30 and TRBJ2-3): SQTIHQWPATLVQPVGSPLSLECTVEGTSNPNLYWYRQAAGRGLQLLFYSVGIGQISSEVPQNLSASRPQDRQFILSSKKLLLSDSGFYLCAWSLYIPPDTQYFGPGTRLTVL.

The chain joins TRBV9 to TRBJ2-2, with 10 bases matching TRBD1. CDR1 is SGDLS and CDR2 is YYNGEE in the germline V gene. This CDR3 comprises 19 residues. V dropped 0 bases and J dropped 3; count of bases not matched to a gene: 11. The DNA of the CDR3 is TGTGCCAGCAGCGTAGTAGACAGGGGGCGGTCGATGGACACCGGGGAGCTGTTTTTT. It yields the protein CASSVVDRGRSMDTGELFF.

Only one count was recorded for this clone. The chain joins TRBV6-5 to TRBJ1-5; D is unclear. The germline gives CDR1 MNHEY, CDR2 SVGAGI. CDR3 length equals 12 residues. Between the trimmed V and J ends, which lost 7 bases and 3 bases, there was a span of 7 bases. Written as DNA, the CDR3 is TGTGCCAGCACTCCCCCCAATCAGCCCCAGCATTTT. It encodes CASTPPNQPQHF.

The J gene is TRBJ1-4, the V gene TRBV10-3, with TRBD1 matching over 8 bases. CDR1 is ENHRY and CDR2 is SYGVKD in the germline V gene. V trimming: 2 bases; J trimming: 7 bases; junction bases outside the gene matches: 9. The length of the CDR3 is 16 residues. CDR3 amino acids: CAISEIPGTGPEKLFF. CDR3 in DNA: TGTGCCATCAGTGAGATCCCCGGGACAGGTCCTGAAAAACTGTTTTTT.

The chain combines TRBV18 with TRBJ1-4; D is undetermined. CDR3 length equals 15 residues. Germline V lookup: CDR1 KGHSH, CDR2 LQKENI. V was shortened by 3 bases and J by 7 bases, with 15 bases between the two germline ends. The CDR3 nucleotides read TGTGCCAGCTCACCCGTAGGCACCAGGCTTGAAAAACTGTTTTTT. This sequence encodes CASSPVGTRLEKLFF.

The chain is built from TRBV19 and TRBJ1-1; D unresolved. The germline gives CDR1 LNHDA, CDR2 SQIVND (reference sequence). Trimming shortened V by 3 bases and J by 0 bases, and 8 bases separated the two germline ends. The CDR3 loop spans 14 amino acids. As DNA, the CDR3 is TGTGCCAGTAGTATGGGCAGGCTGAACACTGAAGCTTTCTTT. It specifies CASSMGRLNTEAFF.

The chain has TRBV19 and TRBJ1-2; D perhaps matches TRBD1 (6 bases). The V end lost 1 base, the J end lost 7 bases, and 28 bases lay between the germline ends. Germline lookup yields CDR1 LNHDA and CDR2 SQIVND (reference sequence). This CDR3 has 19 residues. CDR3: CASSIVTGQMNLGGGGYTF. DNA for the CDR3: TGTGCCAGTAGTATAGTAACTGGACAGATGAATCTAGGGGGTGGTGGCTACACCTTC.

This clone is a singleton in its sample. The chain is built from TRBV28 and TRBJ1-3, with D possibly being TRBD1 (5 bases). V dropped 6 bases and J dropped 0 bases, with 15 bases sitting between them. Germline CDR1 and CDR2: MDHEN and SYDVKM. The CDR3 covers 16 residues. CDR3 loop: CASSASPDSSGNTIYF. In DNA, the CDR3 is TGTGCCAGCAGCGCGTCCCCTGACAGCTCTGGAAACACCATATATTTT.